This passage covers 7 T cell receptor beta chains from one sample sequenced in a study of blood T cell repertoires in COVID-19 (dated by TCRdb to the early 2020s). Libraries were built with the immunoSEQ multiplex PCR assay. In its TCRdb copy, this immuneACCESS table keeps in-frame sequences only and misses some clones. Where compared with another copy, unresolved V genes explain less than half of these, and the others have no known cause. The sample has about 75,000 clones on record, more than 75% of them singletons. The top ten constitute roughly 20% of the sample. Specimen: peripheral blood. Receptor source: a human donor in a cohort sampled during active COVID-19.

This rearrangement joins TRBV5-1 to TRBJ1-2, with 9 bases matching TRBD1. V shed 0 bases and J 3 bases; nucleotides not matched to a gene: 9. CDR1 SGHRS and CDR2 YFSETQ come from the germline V gene. This CDR3 is built from 17 residues. The CDR3 loop reads CASSLEGQGSMDYGYTF. The CDR3 DNA reads TGCGCCAGCAGCTTGGAGGGACAGGGTAGTATGGACTATGGCTACACCTTC.

This clone was recorded once. J is TRBJ2-7 and V is TRBV5-6; maybe TRBD1 (5 bases). The CDR3 is made up of 14 amino acids. In germline, CDR1 is SGHDT, CDR2 YYEEEE. Trimming left V 0 bases short and J 4 bases short, with 11 bases between. The CDR3 here is CASSLAGKSYEQYF. DNA for the CDR3: TGTGCCAGCAGCTTGGCAGGGAAGAGTTACGAGCAGTACTTC.

The chain carries TRBV6-6 and TRBJ1-5; possible D gene TRBD1, 6 bases. Trimming pared 10 bases from V and 1 base from J, leaving 14 bases between. Germline CDR1 and CDR2: MNHNY and SVGAGI (reference sequence). This CDR3 is 14 amino acids long. CDR3: CATLGGASNQPQHF. In DNA form, the CDR3 reads TGTGCCACCCTGGGGGGGGCGAGCAATCAGCCCCAGCATTTT.

This rearrangement joins TRBV28 to TRBJ1-1; tentatively, D is TRBD1 (6 bases). V shed 6 bases and J shed 1 base, with 15 bases lying between them. CDR1 is MDHEN and CDR2 is SYDVKM in the germline V gene. The CDR3 spans 15 residues. CDR3: CASRTSGHANTEAFF. CDR3 nucleotides: TGTGCCAGCAGGACCTCGGGACACGCGAACACTGAAGCTTTCTTT.

This chain links TRBV7-8 with TRBJ2-1, with 8 nucleotides matching TRBD2. CDR3 size: 17 residues. Germline CDR1 SGHVS, CDR2 FQNEAQ. The V segment lost 0 bases and the J segment 3 bases; nucleotides outside the gene matches: 7. Written as DNA, the CDR3 is TGTGCCAGCAGCTTAGCGAGGGGCGGGAGGAACTACAATGAGCAGTTCTTC. Translating gives CASSLARGGRNYNEQFF.

The chain has TRBV6-4 and TRBJ1-1; 7 positions agree with TRBD1. This CDR3 is built from 15 residues. Germline V gives CDR1 MRHNA, CDR2 SNTAGT. V was pared by 5 bases and J by 3 bases, with 9 bases of the junction left unmatched. The CDR3: CASSQTGNVDTEAFF. The CDR3 DNA reads TGTGCCAGCAGTCAGACAGGGAACGTTGACACTGAAGCTTTCTTT.

With regard to this clone: This same CDR3 is encoded by further DNA sequences in the sample. This sequence joins TRBV27 and TRBJ1-5; D might be TRBD1 (5 bases). CDR1 MNHEY and CDR2 SMNVEV come from the germline V gene (reference sequence). This CDR3 is 17 amino acids long. Trimming stripped 0 bases from V and 1 base from J, with 13 bases between. The CDR3 coding sequence is TGTGCCAGCAGTTTATCGGGCGGGGGTGGGAGCAATCAGCCCCAGCATTTT. This translates into CASSLSGGGGSNQPQHF.